The clone carrying this TCR beta chain was seen more than once but under ten times. Its antigen is not known. Then a second PCR, running about 7 to 11 cycles, was carried out with a sample-barcoded 5' primer and a J-beta primer mix. Carrying 12 random nucleotides, a template-switch adaptor labeled each individual cDNA molecule. TCRdb re-called the 5' RACE reads with MiXCR, one entry per CDR3 protein. In the table there are roughly 1.4 million distinct CDR3 sequences, 55% to 75% of which are singletons. The source of the sample is a study of blood T cells in healthy people across ages. Peripheral blood samples of roughly 9.8 milliliters were drawn from each donor. Extraction yielded at least 6 micrograms of total RNA per sample. CDR3 length equals 16 residues. Germline CDR1 is SGHTA and CDR2 is FQGNSA. The germline V and J ends were trimmed by 0 bases and 3 bases, with 14 bases remaining between them.

Study observations and caveats: Donors of long life had a larger count of naive CD4+ cells and greater diversity than aged donors.

Input material: blood. The sequence came from a man younger than 35 in good health. The chain couples TRBV7-2 to TRBJ1-2; D not certain. Written as DNA, the CDR3 is TGTGCCAGCAGCTTAGCTATTACGGGAAGTGACTATGGCTACACCTTC. Protein product: CASSLAITGSDYGYTF.